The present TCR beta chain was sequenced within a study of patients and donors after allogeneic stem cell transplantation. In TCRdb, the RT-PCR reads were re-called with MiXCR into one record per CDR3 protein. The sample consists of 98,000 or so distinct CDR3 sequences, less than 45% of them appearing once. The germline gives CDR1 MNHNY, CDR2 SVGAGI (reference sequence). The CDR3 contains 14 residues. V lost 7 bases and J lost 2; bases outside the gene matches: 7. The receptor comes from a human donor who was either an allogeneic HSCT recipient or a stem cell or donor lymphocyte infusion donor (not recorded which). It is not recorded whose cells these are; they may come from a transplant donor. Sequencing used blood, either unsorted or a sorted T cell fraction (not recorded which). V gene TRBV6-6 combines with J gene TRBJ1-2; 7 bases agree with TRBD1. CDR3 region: CASKIDRVNYGYTF. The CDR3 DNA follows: TGTGCCAGCAAAATAGACAGGGTGAACTATGGCTACACCTTC.